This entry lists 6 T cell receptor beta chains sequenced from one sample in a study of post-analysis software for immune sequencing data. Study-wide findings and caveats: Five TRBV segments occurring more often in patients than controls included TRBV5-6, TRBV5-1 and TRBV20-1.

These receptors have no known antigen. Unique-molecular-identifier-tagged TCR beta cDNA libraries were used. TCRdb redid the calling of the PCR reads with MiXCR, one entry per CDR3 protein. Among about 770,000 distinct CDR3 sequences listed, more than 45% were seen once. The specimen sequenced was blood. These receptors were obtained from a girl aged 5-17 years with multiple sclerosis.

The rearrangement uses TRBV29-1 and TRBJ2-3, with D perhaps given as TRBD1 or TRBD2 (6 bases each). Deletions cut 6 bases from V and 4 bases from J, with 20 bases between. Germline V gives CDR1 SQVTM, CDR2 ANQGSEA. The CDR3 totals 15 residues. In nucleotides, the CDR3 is TGCAGCGTACAGCCCCGAGGGGGGAGAGCAGATACGCAGTATTTT. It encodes CSVQPRGGRADTQYF.

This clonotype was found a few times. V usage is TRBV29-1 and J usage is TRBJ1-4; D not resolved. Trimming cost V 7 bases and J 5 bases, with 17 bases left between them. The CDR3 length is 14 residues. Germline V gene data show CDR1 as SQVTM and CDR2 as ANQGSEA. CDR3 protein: CSAGSYPGNEKLFF. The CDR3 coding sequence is TGCAGCGCGGGGAGTTACCCTGGGAATGAAAAACTGTTTTTT.

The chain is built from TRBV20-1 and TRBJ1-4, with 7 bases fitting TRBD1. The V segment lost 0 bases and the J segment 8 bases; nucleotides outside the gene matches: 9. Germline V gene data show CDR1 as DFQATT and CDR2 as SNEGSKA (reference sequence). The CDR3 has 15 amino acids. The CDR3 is CSAREGQTGWEKLFF. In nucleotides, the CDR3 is TGCAGTGCTAGAGAGGGACAGACGGGTTGGGAAAAACTGTTTTTT.

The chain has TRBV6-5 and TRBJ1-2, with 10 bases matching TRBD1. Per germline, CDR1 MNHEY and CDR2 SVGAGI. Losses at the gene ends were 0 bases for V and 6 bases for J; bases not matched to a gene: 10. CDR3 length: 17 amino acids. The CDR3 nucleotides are TGTGCCAGCAGTTACTCGACTTGGACAGGGGGACGCGATGGCTACACCTTC. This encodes CASSYSTWTGGRDGYTF.

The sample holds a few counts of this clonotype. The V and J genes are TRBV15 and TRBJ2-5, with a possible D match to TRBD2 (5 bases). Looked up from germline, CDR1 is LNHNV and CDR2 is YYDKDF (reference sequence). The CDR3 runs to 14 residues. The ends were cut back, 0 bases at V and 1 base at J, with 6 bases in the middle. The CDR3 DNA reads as TGTGCCACCAGCAGAGATCGGGGCCAAGAGACCCAGTACTTC. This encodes CATSRDRGQETQYF.

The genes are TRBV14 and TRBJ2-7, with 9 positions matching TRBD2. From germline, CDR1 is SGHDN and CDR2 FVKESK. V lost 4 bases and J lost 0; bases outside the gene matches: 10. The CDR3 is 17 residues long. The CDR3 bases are TGTGCCAGCAGCCCGGGTATTAGCGGGAGTTACTCCTACGAGCAGTACTTC. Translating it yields CASSPGISGSYSYEQYF.